This T cell receptor beta chain was observed in a study of blood T cell repertoires in COVID-19 (dated by TCRdb to about 2020). Regarding the complete study: Samples from collaborators originated in the United States, Italy and Spain and spanned both the acute and convalescent phases of COVID-19. The prospective study material was composed of cDNA or gDNA derived from T cells, B-cell-depleted T cells, or PBMCs. Deeply sampled blood TCRbeta repertoires from subjects exposed to, actively infected with, or recovered from COVID-19 were included in the dataset. The repertoires were released in a freely available public database meant as a resource for research on the immune response to SARS-CoV-2. The samples were drawn from the first 160 participants of the ongoing ImmuneRACE study and from 950 to 1,500 subjects provided by 6 global collaborators. The sample metadata nearly always contained a de-identified subject ID, COVID-19 status, age in years and sex. HLA class I and class II types, where available, came from metadata supplied by the sample provider rather than from assay-based typing.

The collaborating institutions used their own protocols to collect whole blood in K2EDTA tubes. For TCRbeta analysis, collaborators shipped samples in one of three forms: frozen whole blood, isolated PBMCs, or DNA extracted from either of those sample types. In the case of this clone: It lacks a known antigen. Within one base of it there is no much larger clone, and no base qualities were kept.

V loses 9 bases of germline sequence and J loses 2 bases, and the interval between the two ends is 11 bases. The CDR3 has 13 amino acids, counting the end cysteine and phenylalanine. Here the CDR3 DNA is all that survives: 39 bases in frame from base 1. Taken from the germline V gene, the CDR1 and CDR2 loops are SNHLY and FYNNEI. TCRbeta CDR3 regions were amplified from genomic DNA by means of the immunoSEQ Assay, a bias-controlled multiplex PCR. The study's own analysis went as follows. The number of nucleated cells in each sample was estimated from the amplification of reference gene primers within the assay. Sequence reads were collapsed and filtered to measure the absolute abundance of every unique TCRbeta CDR3 rearrangement. For each sample, productive Simpson clonality was calculated by taking the square root of Simpson's diversity index across productive rearrangements. TCRdb obtained this table from immuneACCESS and retained in-frame rearrangements with V and J assigned. These tables miss some clones; where compared with another copy, unresolved V genes account for less than half of the shortfall, and the remainder is unexplained. From that table come the V and J calls and clone size; the DNA was used to work out D and trimming. The sample contains over 95,000 clones, approximately 90% of them found a single time. The biggest ten clones account for 19% of the sample.

Beyond this particular receptor, the publication reports: The quantity of clinical and demographic metadata differed by source and by participant and was supplied without curation.

The receptor chain draws on TRBV2 and TRBJ2-1; TRBD2 is a possible D gene, resting on 6 matching bases. This clonotype was obtained from a human donor with acute or convalescent COVID-19. The donor label of this sample is uncertain. Sequencing was performed on peripheral blood. In nucleotide form, the sequence is TGTGCCAGTGAACGCGGGACCTACAATGAGCAGTTCTTC. Translated, this is CASERGTYNEQFF.